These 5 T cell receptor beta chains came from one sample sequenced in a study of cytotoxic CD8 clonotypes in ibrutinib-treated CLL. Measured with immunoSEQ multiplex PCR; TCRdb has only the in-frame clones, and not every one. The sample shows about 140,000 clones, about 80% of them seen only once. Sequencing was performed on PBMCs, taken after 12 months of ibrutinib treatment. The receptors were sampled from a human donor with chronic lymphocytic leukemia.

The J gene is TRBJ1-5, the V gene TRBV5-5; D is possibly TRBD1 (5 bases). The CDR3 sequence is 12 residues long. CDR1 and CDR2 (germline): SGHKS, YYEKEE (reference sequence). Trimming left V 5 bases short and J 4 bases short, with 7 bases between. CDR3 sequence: CASSYRNQPQHF. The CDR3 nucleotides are TGTGCCAGCAGTTACAGGAATCAGCCCCAGCATTTT.

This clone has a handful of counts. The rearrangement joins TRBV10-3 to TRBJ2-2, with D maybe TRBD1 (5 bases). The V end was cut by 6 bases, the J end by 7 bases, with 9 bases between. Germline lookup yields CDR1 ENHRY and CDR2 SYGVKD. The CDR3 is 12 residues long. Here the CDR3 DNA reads TGTGCCATCAGCCCTACAGGCGGGGAGCTGTTTTTT. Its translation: CAISPTGGELFF.

Here the CDR3 reads CASSLVEGAEDEQYF. The CDR3 nucleotides read TGTGCCAGCAGCTTAGTCGAGGGGGCGGAGGACGAGCAGTACTTC. J is TRBJ2-7 and V is TRBV7-9; 7 nucleotides agree with TRBD1. The CDR3 extends over 15 amino acids. Germline values: CDR1 SEHNR, CDR2 FQNEAQ (reference sequence). The ends lost 1 base at V and 5 bases at J; junction bases unmatched: 8.

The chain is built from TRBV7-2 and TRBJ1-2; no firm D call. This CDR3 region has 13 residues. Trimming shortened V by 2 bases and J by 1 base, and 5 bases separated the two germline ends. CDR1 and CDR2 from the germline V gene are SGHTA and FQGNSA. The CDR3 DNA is TGTGCCAGCAGCTTATTGCGTAACTATGGCTACACCTTC. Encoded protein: CASSLLRNYGYTF.

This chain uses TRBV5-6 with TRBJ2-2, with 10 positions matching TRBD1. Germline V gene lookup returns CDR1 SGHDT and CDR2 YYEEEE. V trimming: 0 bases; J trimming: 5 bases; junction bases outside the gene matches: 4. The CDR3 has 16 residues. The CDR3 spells CASSLGQGARTGELFF. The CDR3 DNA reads TGTGCCAGCAGCTTGGGACAGGGGGCGAGGACCGGGGAGCTGTTTTTT.